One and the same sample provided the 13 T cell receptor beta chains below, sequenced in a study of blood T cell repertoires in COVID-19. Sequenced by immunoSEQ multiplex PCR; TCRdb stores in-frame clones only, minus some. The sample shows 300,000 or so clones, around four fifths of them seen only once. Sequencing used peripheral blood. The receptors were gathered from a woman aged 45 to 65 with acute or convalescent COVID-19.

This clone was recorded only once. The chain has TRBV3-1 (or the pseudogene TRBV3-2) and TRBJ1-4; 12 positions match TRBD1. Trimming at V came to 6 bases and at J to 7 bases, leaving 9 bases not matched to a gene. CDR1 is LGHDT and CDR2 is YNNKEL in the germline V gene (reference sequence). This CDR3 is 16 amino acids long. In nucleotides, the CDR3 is TGTGCCAGCAGAACCGGGACAGGGGGCTTCGGTGAAAAACTGTTTTTT. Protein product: CASRTGTGGFGEKLFF.

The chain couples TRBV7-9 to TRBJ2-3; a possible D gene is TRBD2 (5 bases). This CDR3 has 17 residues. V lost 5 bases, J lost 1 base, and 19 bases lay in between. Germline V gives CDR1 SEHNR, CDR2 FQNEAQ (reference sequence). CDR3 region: CASSPSRGYVGTDTQYF. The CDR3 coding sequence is TGTGCCAGCAGCCCGTCTCGGGGTTACGTGGGCACAGATACGCAGTATTTT.

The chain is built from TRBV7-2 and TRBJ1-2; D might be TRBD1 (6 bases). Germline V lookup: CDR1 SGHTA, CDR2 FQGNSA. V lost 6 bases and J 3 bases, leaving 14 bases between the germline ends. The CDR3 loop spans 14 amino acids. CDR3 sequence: CASRVGTNYYGYTF. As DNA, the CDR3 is TGTGCCAGCAGGGTAGGGACAAACTACTATGGCTACACCTTC.

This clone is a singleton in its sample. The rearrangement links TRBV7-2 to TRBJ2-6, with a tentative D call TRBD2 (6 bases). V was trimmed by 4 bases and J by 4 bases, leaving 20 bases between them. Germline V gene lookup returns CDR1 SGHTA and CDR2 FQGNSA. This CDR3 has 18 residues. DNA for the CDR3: TGTGCCAGCAGCTCTAGGACGGGGGAGTTAGCGGGGGCCAACGTCCTGACTTTC. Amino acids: CASSSRTGELAGANVLTF.

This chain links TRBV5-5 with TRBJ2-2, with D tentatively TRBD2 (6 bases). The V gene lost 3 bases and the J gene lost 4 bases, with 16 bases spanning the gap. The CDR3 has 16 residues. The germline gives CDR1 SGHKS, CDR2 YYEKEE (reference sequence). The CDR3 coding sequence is TGTGCCAGCAGCTCGGGACGGGGGAGCTTCACCGGGGAGCTGTTTTTT. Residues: CASSSGRGSFTGELFF.

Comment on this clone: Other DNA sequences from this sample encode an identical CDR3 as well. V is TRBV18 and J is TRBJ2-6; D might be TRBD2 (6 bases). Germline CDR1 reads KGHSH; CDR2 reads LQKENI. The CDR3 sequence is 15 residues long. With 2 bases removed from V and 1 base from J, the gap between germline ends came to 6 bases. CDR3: CASSPGGSGANVLTF. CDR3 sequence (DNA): TGTGCCAGCTCACCAGGGGGGTCTGGGGCCAACGTCCTGACTTTC.

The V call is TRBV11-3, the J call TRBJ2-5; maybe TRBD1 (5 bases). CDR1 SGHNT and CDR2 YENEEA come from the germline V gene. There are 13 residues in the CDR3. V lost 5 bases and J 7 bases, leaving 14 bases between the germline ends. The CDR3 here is CASSLAPQGTQYF. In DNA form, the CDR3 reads TGTGCCAGCAGCCTGGCACCGCAGGGGACCCAGTACTTC.

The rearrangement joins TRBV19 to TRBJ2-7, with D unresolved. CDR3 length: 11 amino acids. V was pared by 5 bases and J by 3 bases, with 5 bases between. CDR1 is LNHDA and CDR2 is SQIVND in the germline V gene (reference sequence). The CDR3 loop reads CASSFHYEQYF. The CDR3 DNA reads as TGTGCCAGTAGTTTCCACTACGAGCAGTACTTC. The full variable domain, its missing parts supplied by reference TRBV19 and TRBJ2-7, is DGGITQSPKYLFRKEGQNVTLSCEQNLNHDAMYWYRQDPGQGLRLIYYSQIVNDFQKGDIAEGYSVSREKKESFPLTVTSAQKNPTAFYLCASSFHYEQYFGPGTRLTVT.

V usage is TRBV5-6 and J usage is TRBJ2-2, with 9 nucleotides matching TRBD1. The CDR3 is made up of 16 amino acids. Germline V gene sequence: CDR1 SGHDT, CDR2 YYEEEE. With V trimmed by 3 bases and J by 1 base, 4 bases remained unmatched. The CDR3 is CASSSGTGMNTGELFF. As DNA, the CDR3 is TGTGCCAGCAGCTCCGGGACAGGGATGAACACCGGGGAGCTGTTTTTT.

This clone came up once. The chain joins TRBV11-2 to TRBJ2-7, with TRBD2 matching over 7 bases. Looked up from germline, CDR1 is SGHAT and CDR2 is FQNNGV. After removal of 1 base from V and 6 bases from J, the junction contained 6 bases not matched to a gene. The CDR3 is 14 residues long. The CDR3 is CASSLVAGAGEQYF. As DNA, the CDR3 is TGTGCCAGCAGCTTAGTTGCGGGAGCAGGCGAGCAGTACTTC.

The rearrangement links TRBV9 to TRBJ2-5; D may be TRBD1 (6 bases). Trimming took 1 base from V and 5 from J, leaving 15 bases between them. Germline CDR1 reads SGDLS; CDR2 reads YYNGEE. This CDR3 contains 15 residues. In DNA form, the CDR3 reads TGTGCCAGCAGCGTAAATGGACAGCAAGGGGAGACCCAGTACTTC. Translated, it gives CASSVNGQQGETQYF.

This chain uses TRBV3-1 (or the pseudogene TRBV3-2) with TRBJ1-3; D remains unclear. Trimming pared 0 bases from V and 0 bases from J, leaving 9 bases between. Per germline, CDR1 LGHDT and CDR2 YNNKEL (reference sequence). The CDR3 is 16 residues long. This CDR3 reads CASSQEIAGSGNTIYF. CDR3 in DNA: TGTGCCAGCAGCCAAGAAATCGCAGGCTCTGGAAACACCATATATTTT.

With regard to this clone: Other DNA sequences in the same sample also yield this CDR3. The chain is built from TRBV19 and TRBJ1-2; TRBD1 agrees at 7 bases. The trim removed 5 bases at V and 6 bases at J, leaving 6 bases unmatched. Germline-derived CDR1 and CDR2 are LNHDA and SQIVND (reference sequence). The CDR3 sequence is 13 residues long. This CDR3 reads CASSATGEDGYTF. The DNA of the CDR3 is TGTGCCAGTAGTGCTACAGGGGAGGATGGCTACACCTTC.